One sample yielded the 16 T cell receptor beta chains listed below, sequenced in a study of blood T cell repertoires in COVID-19. The method was immunoSEQ multiplex PCR; TCRdb's version includes in-frame clones alone and lacks a portion of them. The sample holds some 300,000 clones, about 91% seen once. The sample consisted of PBMCs or T cells enriched from blood (not recorded which). The receptors were sampled from a middle-aged woman who had recovered from COVID-19.

The chain joins TRBV10-1 to TRBJ2-7; D perhaps matches TRBD2 (6 bases). V was shortened by 2 bases and J by 2 bases, with 13 bases between the two germline ends. The CDR3 runs 15 residues. In germline, CDR1 is WNHNN, CDR2 SYGVQD (reference sequence). The CDR3 DNA reads TGCGCCAGCAGTGAGAGGGACTCTGGACCCTACGAGCAGTACTTC. It specifies CASSERDSGPYEQYF.

The chain uses TRBV7-3 and TRBJ2-3, with 7 bases fitting TRBD2. CDR3 length: 15 amino acids. CDR1 is SGHTA, CDR2 FQGTGA, per germline. V was pared by 4 bases and J by 2 bases, with 6 bases of the junction left unmatched. The CDR3 nucleotides are TGTGCCAGCAGCTCGATAAGCGGGGCCACAGATACGCAGTATTTT. Amino acids: CASSSISGATDTQYF.

The V gene is TRBV9, the J gene TRBJ2-1; tentative D call: TRBD2 (7 bases). V lost 3 bases and J lost 2, with 12 bases in between. The V gene's germline CDR1 is SGDLS and CDR2 YYNGEE. The CDR3 extends over 15 amino acids. The CDR3 protein is CASSAGGGTYNEQFF. Written as DNA, the CDR3 is TGTGCCAGCAGCGCGGGCGGGGGCACCTACAATGAGCAGTTCTTC.

The chain uses TRBV4-2 and TRBJ2-2; TRBD1 matches at 9 bases. The V gene end was trimmed by 0 bases and the J gene end by 0 bases; junction bases not matched to a gene: 14. The CDR3 is 21 residues long. Germline V lookup: CDR1 LGHNA, CDR2 YNFKEQ. The CDR3 here is CASSQELRGQGRSTNTGELFF. The CDR3 nucleotides are TGTGCCAGCAGCCAAGAACTTAGGGGACAGGGACGGTCAACGAACACCGGGGAGCTGTTTTTT.

V and J are TRBV9 and TRBJ1-6, with TRBD1 matching over 12 bases. Germline-derived CDR1 and CDR2 are SGDLS and YYNGEE. The trim removed 2 bases at V and 0 bases at J, leaving 6 bases unmatched. The CDR3 extends over 19 amino acids. The CDR3 protein is CASSVGTGGSSSYNSPLHF. The CDR3 nucleotides read TGTGCCAGCAGCGTCGGGACAGGGGGCTCAAGCTCCTATAATTCACCCCTCCACTTT.

V usage is TRBV5-1 and J usage is TRBJ2-2; D unresolved. CDR1 is SGHRS and CDR2 is YFSETQ in the germline V gene. V lost 0 bases, J lost 1 base, and 4 bases lay in between. This CDR3 spans 14 amino acids. DNA of the CDR3: TGCGCCAGCAGCTTGGACAAGAACACCGGGGAGCTGTTTTTT. It specifies CASSLDKNTGELFF.

V is TRBV28 and J is TRBJ2-5; the match to TRBD2 covers 9 bases. V was clipped by 5 bases and J by 4 bases; unmatched bases: 14. CDR1 and CDR2 from the germline V gene are MDHEN and SYDVKM. The CDR3 has 17 residues. DNA of the CDR3: TGTGCCAGCAGTCCCCATCGGGGCGGGGGGGCCTTAGAGACCCAGTACTTC. Amino acids: CASSPHRGGGALETQYF.

The rearrangement links TRBV30 to TRBJ1-1; TRBD1 matches at 7 bases. After removal of 8 bases from V and 5 bases from J, the junction contained 8 bases not matched to a gene. The CDR3 extends over 12 amino acids. CDR1 and CDR2 from the germline V gene are GTSNPN and SVGIG (reference sequence). The CDR3 DNA reads TGTGCCGGAACAGGGGAGTTGACTGAAGCTTTCTTT. Its protein product is CAGTGELTEAFF.

The chain carries TRBV7-3 and TRBJ2-1, with 8 bases identical to TRBD2. CDR1 SGHTA and CDR2 FQGTGA come from the germline V gene. After removal of 2 bases from V and 8 bases from J, the junction contained 17 bases not matched to a gene. CDR3 size: 18 residues. This CDR3 reads CASSLLGGAAGAVDEQFF. CDR3 in DNA: TGTGCCAGCAGCTTACTCGGAGGGGCAGCGGGAGCTGTGGATGAGCAGTTCTTC.

The chain carries TRBV6-5 and TRBJ1-4; no definite D call. This CDR3 has 15 residues. Trimming removed 8 bases from V and 2 bases from J, with 15 bases in between. Germline V gene data show CDR1 as MNHEY and CDR2 as SVGAGI. The CDR3 nucleotides are TGTGCCAGCTATCCCTGGCCCTCGACTAATGAAAAACTGTTTTTT. It specifies CASYPWPSTNEKLFF.

V is TRBV2 and J is TRBJ2-5; a possible D gene is TRBD2 (6 bases). The CDR3 covers 14 residues. The V gene's germline CDR1 is SNHLY and CDR2 FYNNEI. V was clipped by 6 bases and J by 0 bases, with 11 bases between them. The DNA for the CDR3 is TGTGCCAGCAGGGTACTAGCTAACCAAGAGACCCAGTACTTC. This translates into CASRVLANQETQYF. Full variable domain (rest looked up from reference TRBV2 and TRBJ2-5): EPEVTQTPSHQVTQMGQEVILRCVPISNHLYFYWYRQILGQKVEFLVSFYNNEISEKSEIFDDQFSVERPDGSNFTLKIRSTKLEDSAMYFCASRVLANQETQYFGPGTRLLVL.

This chain connects TRBV28 to TRBJ1-2; TRBD1 matches at 10 bases. J was trimmed by 5 bases and V by 6 bases; bases with no gene match: 9. This CDR3 spans 15 amino acids. CDR1 and CDR2 (germline): MDHEN, SYDVKM. CDR3 protein: CASSSGTGEIYGYTF. As DNA, the CDR3 is TGTGCCAGCAGCTCCGGGACAGGGGAAATTTATGGCTACACCTTC.

This clone was detected many times. This chain connects TRBV5-1 to TRBJ2-1; TRBD2 matches 9 bases. The germline gives CDR1 SGHRS, CDR2 YFSETQ. J gave up 7 bases and V 0 bases, and 2 bases lay outside the gene matches. The length of the CDR3 is 14 residues. In DNA form, the CDR3 reads TGCGCCAGCAGCTTGGCCCTAGCGGGAAATGAGCAGTTCTTC. Translated: CASSLALAGNEQFF.

The chain joins TRBV7-2 to TRBJ2-1; D is undetermined. Germline CDR1 SGHTA, CDR2 FQGNSA. The V end was cut by 5 bases, the J end by 10 bases, with 18 bases between. The CDR3 contains 14 residues. DNA for the CDR3: TGTGCCAGCAGCCCAGGTAGTTGGCCCCGGGAGCAGTTCTTC. Protein: CASSPGSWPREQFF.

The chain recombines TRBV5-1 with TRBJ2-7, with D tentatively TRBD1 (5 bases). V was shortened by 1 base and J by 6 bases, with 11 bases between the two germline ends. CDR1 is SGHRS and CDR2 is YFSETQ in the germline V gene. This CDR3 region has 13 residues. The CDR3 here is CASSLKGSGEQYF. DNA of the CDR3: TGCGCCAGCAGCTTGAAGGGGTCGGGCGAGCAGTACTTC.

CDR3 sequence (DNA): TGTGCCAGTAGTATAGGGGGCAGGGGCGACTATGGCTACACCTTC. This gives the protein CASSIGGRGDYGYTF. The rearrangement joins TRBV19 to TRBJ1-2; a possible D gene is TRBD1 (6 bases). The germline gives CDR1 LNHDA, CDR2 SQIVND (reference sequence). The CDR3 sequence is 15 residues long. The ends were cut back, 1 base at V and 3 bases at J, with 12 bases in the middle.